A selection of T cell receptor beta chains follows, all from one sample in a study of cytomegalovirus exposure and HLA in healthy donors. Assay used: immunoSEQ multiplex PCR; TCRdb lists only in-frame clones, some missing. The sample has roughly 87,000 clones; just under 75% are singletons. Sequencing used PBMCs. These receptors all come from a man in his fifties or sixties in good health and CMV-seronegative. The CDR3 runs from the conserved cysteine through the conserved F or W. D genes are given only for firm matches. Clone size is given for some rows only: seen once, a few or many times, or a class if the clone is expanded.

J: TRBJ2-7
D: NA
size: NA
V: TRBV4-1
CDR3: CASSRPGKSYEQYF
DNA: TGCGCCAGCAGCCGACCCGGGAAGTCCTACGAGCAGTACTTC

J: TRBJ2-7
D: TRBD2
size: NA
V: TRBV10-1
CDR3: CASSQTSGGAGEQYF
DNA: TGCGCCAGCAGTCAAACTAGCGGGGGGGCAGGCGAGCAGTACTTC

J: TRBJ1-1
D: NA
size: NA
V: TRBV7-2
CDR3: CASSPTPAAEAFF
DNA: TGTGCCAGCAGCCCGACCCCGGCGGCTGAAGCTTTCTTT

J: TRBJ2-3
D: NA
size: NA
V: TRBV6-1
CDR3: CASSVRPFQGSTDTQYF
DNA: TGTGCCAGCAGTGTACGGCCATTTCAGGGAAGCACAGATACGCAGTATTTT

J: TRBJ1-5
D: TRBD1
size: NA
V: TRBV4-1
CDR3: CASSQEDWVGDSNQPQHF
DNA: TGCGCCAGCAGCCAAGAGGATTGGGTTGGGGACAGTAATCAGCCCCAGCATTTT

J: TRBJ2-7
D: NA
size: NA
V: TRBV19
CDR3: CASSPSQGPYEQYF
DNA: TGTGCCAGTAGTCCCTCGCAGGGTCCCTACGAGCAGTACTTC

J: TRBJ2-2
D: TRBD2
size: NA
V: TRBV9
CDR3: CASSVALAGGRGELFF
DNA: TGTGCCAGCAGCGTAGCATTAGCGGGGGGCCGTGGGGAGCTGTTTTTT

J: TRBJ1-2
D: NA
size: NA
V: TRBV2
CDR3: CASSDFQERSNYGYTF
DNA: TGTGCCAGCAGTGATTTTCAGGAACGTTCTAACTATGGCTACACCTTC

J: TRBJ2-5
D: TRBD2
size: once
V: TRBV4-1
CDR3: CASSQDKGAGGRETQYF
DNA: TGCGCCAGCAGCCAAGATAAAGGAGCGGGGGGACGAGAGACCCAGTACTTC

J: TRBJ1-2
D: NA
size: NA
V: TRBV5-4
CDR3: CASRRDTSNYGYTF
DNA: TGTGCCAGCAGAAGGGACACTTCTAACTATGGCTACACCTTC

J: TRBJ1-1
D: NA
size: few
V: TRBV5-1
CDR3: CASSFNPRLNTEAFF
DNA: TGCGCCAGCAGCTTCAATCCCAGGCTTAACACTGAAGCTTTCTTT

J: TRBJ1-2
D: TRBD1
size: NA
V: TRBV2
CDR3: CASSEAGDRGVAGYTF
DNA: TGTGCCAGCAGTGAAGCGGGGGACAGGGGGGTTGCTGGCTACACCTTC

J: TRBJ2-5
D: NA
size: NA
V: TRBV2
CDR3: CASIMGEGEETQYF
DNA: TGTGCCAGCATCATGGGGGAGGGGGAAGAGACCCAGTACTTC

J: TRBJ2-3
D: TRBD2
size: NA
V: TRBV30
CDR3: CAWNPSGGLADTQYF
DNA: TGTGCCTGGAACCCTAGCGGGGGGTTGGCAGATACGCAGTATTTT

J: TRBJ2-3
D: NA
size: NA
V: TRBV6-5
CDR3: CASSYSGGTDTDTQYF
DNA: TGTGCCAGCAGTTACTCCGGCGGGACAGACACAGATACGCAGTATTTT

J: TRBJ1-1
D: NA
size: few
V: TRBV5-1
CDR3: CASSSTGLPEAFF
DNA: TGCGCCAGCAGCTCAACAGGGTTACCTGAAGCTTTCTTT

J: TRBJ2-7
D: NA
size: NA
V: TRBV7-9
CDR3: CASSLAPGDPYEQYF
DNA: TGTGCCAGCAGCTTAGCCCCAGGGGACCCCTACGAGCAGTACTTC

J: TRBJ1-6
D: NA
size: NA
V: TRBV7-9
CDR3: CSSSAGLWDNSPLHF
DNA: TGTTCCAGCAGCGCCGGACTGTGGGATAATTCACCCCTCCACTTT

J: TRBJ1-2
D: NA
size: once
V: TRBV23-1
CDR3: CASSQSDGASGYTF
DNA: TGCGCCAGCAGTCAATCGGATGGGGCAAGTGGCTACACCTTC

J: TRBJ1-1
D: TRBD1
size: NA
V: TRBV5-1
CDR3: CASSLDGTGTVTEAFF
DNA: TGCGCCAGCAGCTTGGATGGGACAGGGACGGTCACTGAAGCTTTCTTT

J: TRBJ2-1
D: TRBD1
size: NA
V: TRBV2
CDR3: CASSDLTGENEQFF
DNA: TGTGCCAGCAGTGACCTGACAGGGGAAAATGAGCAGTTCTTC

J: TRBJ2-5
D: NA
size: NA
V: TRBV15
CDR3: CATSSRLKETQYF
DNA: TGTGCCACCAGCTCTAGGTTGAAAGAGACCCAGTACTTC

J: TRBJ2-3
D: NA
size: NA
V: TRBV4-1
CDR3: CASSHSGHNTDTQYF
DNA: TGCGCCAGCAGCCACTCGGGACATAACACAGATACGCAGTATTTT

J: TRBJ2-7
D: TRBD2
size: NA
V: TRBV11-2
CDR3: CASSLEGGDEQYF
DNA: TGTGCCAGCAGCTTAGAGGGGGGGGACGAGCAGTACTTC

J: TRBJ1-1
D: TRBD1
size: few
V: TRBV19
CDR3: CASSNLGQGTEAFF
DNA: TGTGCCAGTAGTAACCTGGGACAGGGGACTGAAGCTTTCTTT

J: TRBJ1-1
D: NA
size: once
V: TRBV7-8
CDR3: CASSEQGGVTEAFF
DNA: TGTGCCAGCAGCGAACAGGGTGGGGTCACTGAAGCTTTCTTT

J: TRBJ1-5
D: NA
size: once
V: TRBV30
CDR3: CAWSVGGGGQPQHF
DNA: TGTGCCTGGAGTGTAGGGGGGGGCGGTCAGCCCCAGCATTTT

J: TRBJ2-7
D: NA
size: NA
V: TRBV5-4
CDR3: CASTPRFGSYEQYF
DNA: TGTGCCAGCACCCCGCGTTTCGGGAGCTACGAGCAGTACTTC

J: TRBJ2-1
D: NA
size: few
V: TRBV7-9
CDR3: CASSFRSSYNEQFF
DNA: TGTGCCAGCAGCTTTCGGAGCTCCTACAATGAGCAGTTCTTC

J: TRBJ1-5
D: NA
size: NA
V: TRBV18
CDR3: CASSPKVGSGQPQHF
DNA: TGTGCCAGCTCACCAAAGGTAGGGAGCGGTCAGCCCCAGCATTTT

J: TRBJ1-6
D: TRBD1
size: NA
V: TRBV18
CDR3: CASSQGTGGDSPLHF
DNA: TGTGCCAGCTCTCAAGGGACAGGGGGAGACTCACCCCTCCACTTT

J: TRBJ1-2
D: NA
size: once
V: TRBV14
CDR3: CASSQGLLWDGYTF
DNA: TGTGCCAGCAGCCAAGGACTGCTCTGGGATGGCTACACCTTC

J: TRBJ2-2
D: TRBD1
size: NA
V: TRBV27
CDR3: CATTTGGNTGELFF
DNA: TGTGCCACCACGACAGGGGGCAACACCGGGGAGCTGTTTTTT

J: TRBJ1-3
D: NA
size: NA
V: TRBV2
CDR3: CASSESSGGFRNTIYF
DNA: TGTGCCAGCAGTGAATCATCGGGAGGGTTCAGAAACACCATATATTTT

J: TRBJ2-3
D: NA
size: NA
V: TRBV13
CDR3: CASSLGVASTDTQYF
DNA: TGTGCCAGCAGCTTAGGGGTAGCGAGCACAGATACGCAGTATTTT

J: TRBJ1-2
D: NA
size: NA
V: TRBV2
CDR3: CATGQNYGYTF
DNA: TGTGCCACCGGACAGAACTATGGCTACACCTTC

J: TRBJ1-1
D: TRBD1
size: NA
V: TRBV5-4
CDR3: CASSTKRDRTNTEAFF
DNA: TGTGCCAGCAGCACTAAAAGGGACAGGACGAACACTGAAGCTTTCTTT

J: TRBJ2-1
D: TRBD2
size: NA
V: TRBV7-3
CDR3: CASSWGAGGSYNEQFF
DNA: TGTGCCAGCAGCTGGGGGGCGGGGGGCTCCTACAATGAGCAGTTCTTC

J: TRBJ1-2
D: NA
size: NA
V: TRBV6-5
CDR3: CASSYGGHQNYGYTF
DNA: TGTGCCAGCAGTTACGGGGGACACCAAAACTATGGCTACACCTTC

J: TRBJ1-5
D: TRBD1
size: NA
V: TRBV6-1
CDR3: CASSRADRVDQPQHF
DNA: TGTGCCAGCAGCCGCGCTGACAGGGTCGATCAGCCCCAGCATTTT

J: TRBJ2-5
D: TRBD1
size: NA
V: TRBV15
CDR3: CATSRDGGQQETQYF
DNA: TGTGCCACCAGCAGAGATGGGGGACAGCAAGAGACCCAGTACTTC

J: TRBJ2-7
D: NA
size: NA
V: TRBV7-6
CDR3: CASSIGGRYEQYF
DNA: TGTGCCAGCAGCATAGGGGGGCGCTACGAGCAGTACTTC

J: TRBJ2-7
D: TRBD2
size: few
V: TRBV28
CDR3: CASSFTGGWVYEQYF
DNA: TGTGCCAGCAGTTTCACCGGGGGGTGGGTCTACGAGCAGTACTTC

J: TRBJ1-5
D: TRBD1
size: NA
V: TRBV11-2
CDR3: CASSGTAHQPQHF
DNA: TGTGCCAGCAGCGGGACAGCCCATCAGCCCCAGCATTTT

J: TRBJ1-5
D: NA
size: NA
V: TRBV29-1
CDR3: CSVMIGDQPQHF
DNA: TGCAGCGTAATGATAGGGGATCAGCCCCAGCATTTT

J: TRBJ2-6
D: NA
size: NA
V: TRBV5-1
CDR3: CASCEPGANVLTF
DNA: TGCGCCAGCTGCGAACCTGGGGCCAACGTCCTGACTTTC

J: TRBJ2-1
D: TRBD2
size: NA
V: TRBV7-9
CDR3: CASSPLAGGFNEQFF
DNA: TGTGCCAGCAGCCCACTAGCGGGGGGCTTCAATGAGCAGTTCTTC

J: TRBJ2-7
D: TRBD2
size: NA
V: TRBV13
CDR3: CASSSRLAGGVYEQYF
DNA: TGTGCCAGCAGCTCGCGTTTGGCGGGGGGTGTCTACGAGCAGTACTTC

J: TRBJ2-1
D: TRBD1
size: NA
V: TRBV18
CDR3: CASSPPDRVDEQFF
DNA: TGTGCCAGCTCCCCTCCGGACAGGGTTGATGAGCAGTTCTTC

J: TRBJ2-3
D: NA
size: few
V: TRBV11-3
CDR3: CASSFPDSATQYF
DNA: TGTGCCAGCAGCTTCCCGGACAGTGCTACGCAGTATTTT

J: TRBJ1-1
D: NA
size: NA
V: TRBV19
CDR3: CASSHDSPTEAFF
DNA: TGTGCCAGTAGTCATGACAGCCCCACTGAAGCTTTCTTT

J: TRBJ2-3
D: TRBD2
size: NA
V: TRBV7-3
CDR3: CASSLRATSGGLTDTQYF
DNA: TGTGCCAGCAGCTTAAGGGCGACTAGCGGGGGCCTAACAGATACGCAGTATTTT

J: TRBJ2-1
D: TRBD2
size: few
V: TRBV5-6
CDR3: CASSSGLAGYNEQFF
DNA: TGTGCCAGCAGTTCGGGACTAGCGGGCTACAATGAGCAGTTCTTC

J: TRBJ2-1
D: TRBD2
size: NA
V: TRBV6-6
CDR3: CASSYSRPGGDEQFF
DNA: TGTGCCAGCAGTTACTCCCGCCCTGGGGGGGATGAGCAGTTCTTC

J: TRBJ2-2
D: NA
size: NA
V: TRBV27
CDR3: CASSTQGFNTGELFF
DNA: TGTGCCAGCAGTACCCAGGGGTTCAACACCGGGGAGCTGTTTTTT

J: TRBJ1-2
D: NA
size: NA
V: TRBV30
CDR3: CAWSLSGVRGGGYTF
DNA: TGTGCCTGGAGTCTATCGGGGGTTCGAGGAGGAGGCTACACCTTC

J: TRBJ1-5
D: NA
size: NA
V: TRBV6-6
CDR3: CASSSGLTGQPQHF
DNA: TGTGCCAGCAGTTCCGGACTGACTGGTCAGCCCCAGCATTTT

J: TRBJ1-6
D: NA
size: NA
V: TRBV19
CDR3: CASSIGGSSYNSPLHF
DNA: TGTGCCAGTAGTATTGGGGGGAGCTCCTATAATTCACCCCTCCACTTT